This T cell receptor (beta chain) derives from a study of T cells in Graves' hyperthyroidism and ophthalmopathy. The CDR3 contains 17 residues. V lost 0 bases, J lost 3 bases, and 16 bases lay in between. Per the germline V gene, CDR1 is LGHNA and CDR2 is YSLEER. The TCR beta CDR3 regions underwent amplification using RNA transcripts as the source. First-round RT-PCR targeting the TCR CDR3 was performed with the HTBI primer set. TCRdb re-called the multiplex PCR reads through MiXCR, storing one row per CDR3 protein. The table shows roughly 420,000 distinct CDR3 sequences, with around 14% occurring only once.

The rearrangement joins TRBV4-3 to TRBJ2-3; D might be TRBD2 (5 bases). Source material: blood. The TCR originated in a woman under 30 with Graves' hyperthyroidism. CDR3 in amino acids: CASSQDMDSRGTDTQYF. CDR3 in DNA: TGCGCCAGCAGCCAAGATATGGACTCCCGGGGAACAGATACGCAGTATTTT.